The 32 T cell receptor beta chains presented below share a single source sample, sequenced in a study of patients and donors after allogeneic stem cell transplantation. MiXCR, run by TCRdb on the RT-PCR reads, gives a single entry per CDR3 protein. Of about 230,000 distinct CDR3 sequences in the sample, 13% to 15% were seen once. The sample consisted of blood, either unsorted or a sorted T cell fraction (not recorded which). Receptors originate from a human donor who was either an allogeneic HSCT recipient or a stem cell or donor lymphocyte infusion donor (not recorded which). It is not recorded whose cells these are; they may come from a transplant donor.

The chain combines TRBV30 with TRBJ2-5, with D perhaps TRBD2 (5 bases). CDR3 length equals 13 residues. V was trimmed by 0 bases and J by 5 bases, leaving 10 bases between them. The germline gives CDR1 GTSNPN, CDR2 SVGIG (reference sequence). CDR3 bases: TGTGCCTGGAGTGTACGGGAACGGGAGACCCAGTACTTC. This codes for CAWSVRERETQYF.

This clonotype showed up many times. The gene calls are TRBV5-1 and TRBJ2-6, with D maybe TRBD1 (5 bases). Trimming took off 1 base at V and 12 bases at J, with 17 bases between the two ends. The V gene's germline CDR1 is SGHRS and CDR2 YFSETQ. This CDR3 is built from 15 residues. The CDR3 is CASSLISDRTTVLTF. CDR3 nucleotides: TGCGCCAGCAGCTTGATCTCTGACAGAACTACCGTCCTGACTTTC.

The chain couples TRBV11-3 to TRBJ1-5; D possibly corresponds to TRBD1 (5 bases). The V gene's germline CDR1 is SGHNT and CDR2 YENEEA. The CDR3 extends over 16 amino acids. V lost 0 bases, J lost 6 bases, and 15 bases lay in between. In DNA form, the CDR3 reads TGTGCCAGCAGCTTAGATCTTTTGGGGCGCCGTCAGCCCCAGCATTTT. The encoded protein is CASSLDLLGRRQPQHF.

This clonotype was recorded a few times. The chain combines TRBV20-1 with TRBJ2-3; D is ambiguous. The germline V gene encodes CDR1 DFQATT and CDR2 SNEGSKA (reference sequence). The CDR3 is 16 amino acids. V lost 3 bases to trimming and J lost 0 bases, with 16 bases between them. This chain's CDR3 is CSARVSDPRSTDTQYF. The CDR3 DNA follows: TGCAGTGCTAGGGTGAGTGACCCCAGGAGCACAGATACGCAGTATTTT.

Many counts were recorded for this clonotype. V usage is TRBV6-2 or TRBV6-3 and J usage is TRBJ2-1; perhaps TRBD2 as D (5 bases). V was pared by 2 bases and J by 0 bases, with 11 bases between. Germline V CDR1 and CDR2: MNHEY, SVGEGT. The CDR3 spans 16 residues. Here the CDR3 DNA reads TGTGCCAGCAGTTACCGCGGGCCGAGCTCCTACAATGAGCAGTTCTTC. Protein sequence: CASSYRGPSSYNEQFF.

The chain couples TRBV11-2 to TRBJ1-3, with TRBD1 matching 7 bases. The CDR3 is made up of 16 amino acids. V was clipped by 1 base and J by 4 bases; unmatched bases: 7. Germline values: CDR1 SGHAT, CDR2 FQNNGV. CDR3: CASSLGRGQIGNTIYF. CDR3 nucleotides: TGTGCCAGCAGCTTAGGGCGGGGACAGATCGGAAACACCATATATTTT.

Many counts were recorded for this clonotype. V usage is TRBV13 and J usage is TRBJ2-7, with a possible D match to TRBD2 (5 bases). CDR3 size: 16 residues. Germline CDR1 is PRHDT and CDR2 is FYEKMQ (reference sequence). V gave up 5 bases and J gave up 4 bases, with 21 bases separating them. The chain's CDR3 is CASSRPAGRTQYEQYF. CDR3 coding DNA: TGTGCCAGCAGCCGACCCGCCGGCAGGACTCAGTACGAGCAGTACTTC.

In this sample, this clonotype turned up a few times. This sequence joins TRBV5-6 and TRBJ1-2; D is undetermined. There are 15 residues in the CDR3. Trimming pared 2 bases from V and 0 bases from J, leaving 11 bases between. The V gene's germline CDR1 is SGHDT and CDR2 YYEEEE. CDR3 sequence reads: CASSFGWSANYGYTF. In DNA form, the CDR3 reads TGTGCCAGCAGCTTCGGTTGGAGCGCTAACTATGGCTACACCTTC.

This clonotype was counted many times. In DNA, the CDR3 is TGTGCCAGCAGCCAAGGAACAGGCAGGGAGTATTTT. This codes for CASSQGTGREYF. The genes are TRBV14 and TRBJ2-3, with D possibly being TRBD1 (5 bases). V dropped 1 base and J dropped 13 bases, with 12 bases sitting between them. From germline, CDR1 is SGHDN and CDR2 FVKESK. The CDR3 runs 12 residues.

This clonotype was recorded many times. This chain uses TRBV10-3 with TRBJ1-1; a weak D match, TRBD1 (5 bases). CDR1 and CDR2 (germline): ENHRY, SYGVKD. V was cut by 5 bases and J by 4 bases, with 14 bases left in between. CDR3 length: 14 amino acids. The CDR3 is CAISRGPPSTEAFF. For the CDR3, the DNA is TGTGCCATCAGTAGGGGCCCTCCGAGCACTGAAGCTTTCTTT.

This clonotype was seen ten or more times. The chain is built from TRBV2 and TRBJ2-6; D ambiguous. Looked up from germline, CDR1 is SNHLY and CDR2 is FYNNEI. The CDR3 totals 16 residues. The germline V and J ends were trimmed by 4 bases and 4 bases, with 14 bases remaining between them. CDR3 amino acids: CASSVHSAAGANVLTF. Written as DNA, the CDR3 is TGTGCCAGCAGTGTTCACTCGGCGGCGGGGGCCAACGTCCTGACTTTC.

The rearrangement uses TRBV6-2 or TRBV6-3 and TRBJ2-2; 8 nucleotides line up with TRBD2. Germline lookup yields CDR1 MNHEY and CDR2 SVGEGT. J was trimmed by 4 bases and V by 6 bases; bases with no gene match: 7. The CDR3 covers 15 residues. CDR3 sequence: CASRPAGAVTGELFF. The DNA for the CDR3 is TGTGCCAGCAGACCAGCGGGAGCGGTCACCGGGGAGCTGTTTTTT.

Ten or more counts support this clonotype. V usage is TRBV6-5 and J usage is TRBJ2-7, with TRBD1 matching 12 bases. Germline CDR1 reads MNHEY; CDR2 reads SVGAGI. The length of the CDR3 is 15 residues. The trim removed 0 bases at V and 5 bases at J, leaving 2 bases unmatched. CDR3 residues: CASSYSGTGGNEQYF. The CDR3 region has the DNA TGTGCCAGCAGTTACTCCGGGACAGGGGGCAACGAGCAGTACTTC.

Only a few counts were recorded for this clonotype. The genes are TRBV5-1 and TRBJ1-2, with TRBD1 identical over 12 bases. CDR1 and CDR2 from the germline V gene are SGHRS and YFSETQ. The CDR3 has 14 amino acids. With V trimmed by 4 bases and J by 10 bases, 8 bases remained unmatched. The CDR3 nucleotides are TGCGCCAGCAGCCCCGAGGGGGGACAGGGGGCCTACACCTTC. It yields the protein CASSPEGGQGAYTF.

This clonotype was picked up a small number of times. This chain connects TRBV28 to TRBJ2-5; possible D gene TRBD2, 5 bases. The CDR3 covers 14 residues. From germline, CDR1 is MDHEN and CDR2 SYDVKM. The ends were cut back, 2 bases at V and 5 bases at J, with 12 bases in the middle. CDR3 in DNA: TGTGCCAGCAGTTTACAGGACTTTGTCGAGACCCAGTACTTC. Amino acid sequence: CASSLQDFVETQYF.

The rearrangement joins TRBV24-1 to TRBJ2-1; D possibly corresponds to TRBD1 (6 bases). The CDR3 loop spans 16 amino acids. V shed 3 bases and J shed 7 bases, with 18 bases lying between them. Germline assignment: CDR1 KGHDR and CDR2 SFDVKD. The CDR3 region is CATSDPLRGSDNEQFF. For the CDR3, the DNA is TGTGCCACCAGTGATCCCCTGAGGGGGTCGGATAATGAGCAGTTCTTC.

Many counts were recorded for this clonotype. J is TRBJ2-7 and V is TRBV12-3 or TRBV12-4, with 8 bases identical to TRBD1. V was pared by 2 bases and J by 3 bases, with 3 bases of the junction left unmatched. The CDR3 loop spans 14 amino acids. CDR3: CASSLQGADYEQYF. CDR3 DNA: TGTGCCAGCAGTTTACAGGGGGCGGACTACGAGCAGTACTTC.

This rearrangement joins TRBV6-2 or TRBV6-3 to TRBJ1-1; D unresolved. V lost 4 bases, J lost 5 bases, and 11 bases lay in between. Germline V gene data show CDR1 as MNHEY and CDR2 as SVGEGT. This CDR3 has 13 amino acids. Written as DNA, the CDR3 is TGTGCCAGCAGTTTTCCAGACCGGACTGAAGCTTTCTTT. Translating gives CASSFPDRTEAFF.

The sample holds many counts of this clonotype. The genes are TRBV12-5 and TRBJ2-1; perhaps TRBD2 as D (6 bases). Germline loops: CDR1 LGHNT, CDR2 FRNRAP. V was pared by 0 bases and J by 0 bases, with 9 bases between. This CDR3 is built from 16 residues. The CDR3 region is CASGLVLGGSYNEQFF. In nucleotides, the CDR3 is TGTGCTAGTGGTTTGGTACTCGGGGGCTCCTACAATGAGCAGTTCTTC.

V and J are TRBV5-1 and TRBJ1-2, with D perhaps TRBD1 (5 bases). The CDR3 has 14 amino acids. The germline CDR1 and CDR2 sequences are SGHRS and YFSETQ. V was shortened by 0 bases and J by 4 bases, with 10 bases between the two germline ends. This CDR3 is CASSLEVDSYGYTF. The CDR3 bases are TGCGCCAGCAGCTTGGAGGTTGACAGCTATGGCTACACCTTC.

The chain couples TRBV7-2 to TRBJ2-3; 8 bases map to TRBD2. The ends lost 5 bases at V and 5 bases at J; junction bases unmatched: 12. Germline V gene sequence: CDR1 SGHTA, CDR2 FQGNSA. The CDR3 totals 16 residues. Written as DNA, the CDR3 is TGTGCCAGCAGCAAACGGGGGGGGGCCTTAGGAGATACGCAGTATTTT. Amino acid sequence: CASSKRGGALGDTQYF.

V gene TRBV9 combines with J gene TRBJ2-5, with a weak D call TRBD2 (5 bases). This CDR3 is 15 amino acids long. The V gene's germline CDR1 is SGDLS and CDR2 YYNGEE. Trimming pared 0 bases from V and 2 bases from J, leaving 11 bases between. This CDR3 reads CASSVGGREQETQYF. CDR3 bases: TGTGCCAGCAGCGTAGGAGGAAGGGAGCAAGAGACCCAGTACTTC.

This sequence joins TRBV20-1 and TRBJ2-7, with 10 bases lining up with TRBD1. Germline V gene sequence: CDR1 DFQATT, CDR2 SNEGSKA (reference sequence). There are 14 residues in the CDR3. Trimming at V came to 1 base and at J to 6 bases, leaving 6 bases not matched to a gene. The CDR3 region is CSARAGTGASEQYF. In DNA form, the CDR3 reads TGCAGTGCTAGAGCCGGGACAGGGGCCTCCGAGCAGTACTTC.

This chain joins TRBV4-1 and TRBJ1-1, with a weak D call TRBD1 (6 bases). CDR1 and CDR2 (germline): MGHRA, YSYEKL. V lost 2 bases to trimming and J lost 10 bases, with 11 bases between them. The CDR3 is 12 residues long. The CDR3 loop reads CASSQTRTAAFF. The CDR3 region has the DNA TGCGCCAGCAGCCAAACCCGGACAGCAGCTTTCTTT.

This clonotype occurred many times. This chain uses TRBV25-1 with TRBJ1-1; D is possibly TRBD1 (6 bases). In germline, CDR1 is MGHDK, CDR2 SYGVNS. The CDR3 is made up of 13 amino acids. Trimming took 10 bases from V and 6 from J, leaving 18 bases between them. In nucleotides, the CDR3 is TGTGCCACCCGTTTTGGGGGGCTCGCTGAAGCTTTCTTT. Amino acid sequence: CATRFGGLAEAFF.

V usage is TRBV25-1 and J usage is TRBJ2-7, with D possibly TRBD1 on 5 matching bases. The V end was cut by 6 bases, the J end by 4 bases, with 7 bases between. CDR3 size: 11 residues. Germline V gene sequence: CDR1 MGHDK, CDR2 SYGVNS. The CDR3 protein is CASSRVYEQYF. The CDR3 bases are TGTGCCAGCAGCAGGGTATACGAGCAGTACTTC.

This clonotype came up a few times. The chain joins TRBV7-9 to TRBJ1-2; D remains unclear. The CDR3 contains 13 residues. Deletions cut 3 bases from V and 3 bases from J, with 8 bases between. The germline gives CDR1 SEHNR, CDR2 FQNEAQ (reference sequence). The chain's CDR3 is CASSFGEDYGYTF. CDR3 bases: TGTGCCAGCAGCTTCGGGGAGGACTATGGCTACACCTTC. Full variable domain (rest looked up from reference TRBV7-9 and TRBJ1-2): DTGVSQNPRHKITKRGQNVTFRCDPISEHNRLYWYRQTLGQGPEFLTYFQNEAQLEKSRLLSDRFSAERPKGSFSTLEIQRTEQGDSAMYLCASSFGEDYGYTFGSGTRLTVV.

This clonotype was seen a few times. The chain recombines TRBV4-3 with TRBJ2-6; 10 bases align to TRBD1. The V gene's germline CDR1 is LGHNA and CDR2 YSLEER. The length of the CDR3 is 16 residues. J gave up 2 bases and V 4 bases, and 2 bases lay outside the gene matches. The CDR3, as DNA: TGCGCCAGCAGCCGCGGACAGGGGGCTGGGGCCAACGTCCTGACTTTC. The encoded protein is CASSRGQGAGANVLTF.

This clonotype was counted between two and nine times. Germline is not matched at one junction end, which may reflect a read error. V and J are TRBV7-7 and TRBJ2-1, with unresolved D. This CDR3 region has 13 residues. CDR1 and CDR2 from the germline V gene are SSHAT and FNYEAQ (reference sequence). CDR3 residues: CASSLILGSDPFF. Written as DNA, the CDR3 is TGTGCTAGCAGCTTAATACTGGGTTCGGACCCGTTCTTC.

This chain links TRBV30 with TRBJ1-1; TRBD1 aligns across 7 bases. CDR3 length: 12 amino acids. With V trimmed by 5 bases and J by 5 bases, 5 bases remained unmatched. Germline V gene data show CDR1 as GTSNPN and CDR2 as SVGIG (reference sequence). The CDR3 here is CAWATGRTEAFF. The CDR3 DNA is TGTGCCTGGGCGACAGGGCGAACTGAAGCTTTCTTT.

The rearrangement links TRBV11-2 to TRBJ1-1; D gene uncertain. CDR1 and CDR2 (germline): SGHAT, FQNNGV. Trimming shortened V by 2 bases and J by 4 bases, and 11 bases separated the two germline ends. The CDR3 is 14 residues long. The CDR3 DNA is TGTGCCAGCAGCTTAAGGATATCGGGCACTGAAGCTTTCTTT. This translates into CASSLRISGTEAFF.

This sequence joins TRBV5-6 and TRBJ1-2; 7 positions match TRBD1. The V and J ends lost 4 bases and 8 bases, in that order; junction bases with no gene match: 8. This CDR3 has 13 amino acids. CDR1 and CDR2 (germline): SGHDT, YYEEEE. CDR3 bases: TGTGCCAGCAGCCTGACAGGGAGCGGAGGCTACACCTTC. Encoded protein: CASSLTGSGGYTF.